Below, 20 T cell receptor beta chains from the same sample are listed, as sequenced in a study of T cells after posttransplantation cyclophosphamide. Cyclophosphamide on days +3 and +4 followed busulfan-fludarabine conditioning and a marrow graft. Measured with immunoSEQ multiplex PCR; TCRdb has only the in-frame clones, and not every one. The sample yields approximately 13,000 clones, without any singletons. The source material was PBMCs, sampled after allogeneic stem cell transplant with posttransplant cyclophosphamide. These receptors were obtained from a female patient in her thirties or forties who received an allogeneic stem cell transplant from an unrelated donor, was CMV-positive, and had acute GVHD only. Among the T cells, some may be from the graft donor.

There are many counts of this clone. The J gene is TRBJ2-7, the V gene TRBV27; 9 bases match TRBD1. The CDR3 totals 13 residues. Germline V gene data show CDR1 as MNHEY and CDR2 as SMNVEV (reference sequence). Unmatched junction bases numbered 3, after V lost 5 bases and J lost 4 bases. The CDR3 DNA reads as TGTGCCAGCAGTGACAGGGGGTCTTACGAGCAGTACTTC. It codes for CASSDRGSYEQYF.

This clone was detected a few times. The genes are TRBV18 and TRBJ1-1; D gene unclear. V was cut by 3 bases and J by 3 bases, with 17 bases left in between. Germline CDR1 is KGHSH and CDR2 is LQKENI. The CDR3 is made up of 16 amino acids. For the CDR3, the DNA is TGTGCCAGCTCACCGGTTACGGGTCGTAAGGACACTGAAGCTTTCTTT. This encodes CASSPVTGRKDTEAFF.

The table lists this clone with many counts. The chain combines TRBV7-2 with TRBJ2-3; TRBD2 aligns across 14 bases. This CDR3 has 16 amino acids. Germline loops: CDR1 SGHTA, CDR2 FQGNSA. The V segment lost 5 bases and the J segment 1 base; nucleotides outside the gene matches: 2. The CDR3 nucleotides are TGTGCCAGCAGCGCGGGACTAGCGGGGGGCACAGATACGCAGTATTTT. This translates into CASSAGLAGGTDTQYF.

This clone was seen more than once but under ten times. The chain is built from TRBV13 and TRBJ2-5; 8 nucleotides agree with TRBD1. The DNA end favors TRBJ2-7, so the J call may be wrong. The CDR3 sequence is 14 residues long. Germline loops: CDR1 PRHDT, CDR2 FYEKMQ (reference sequence). The CDR3 DNA sequence: TGTGCCAGCAGCTACGGGACAGGCACCTACGAGCAGTACTTC. It translates to CASSYGTGTYEQYF.

This chain joins TRBV7-9 and TRBJ1-5; 11 bases agree with TRBD1. CDR3 length equals 17 residues. Germline lookup yields CDR1 SEHNR and CDR2 FQNEAQ (reference sequence). With V trimmed by 7 bases and J by 6 bases, 14 bases remained unmatched. CDR3 region: CASKRTGGGKWCQPQHF. In DNA, the CDR3 is TGTGCCAGCAAGAGGACAGGGGGCGGTAAATGGTGTCAGCCCCAGCATTTT.

This clone was recorded many times. V gene TRBV19 combines with J gene TRBJ2-3; tentatively, D is TRBD1 (6 bases). This CDR3 contains 13 residues. Germline-derived CDR1 and CDR2 are LNHDA and SQIVND (reference sequence). V lost 7 bases and J 0 bases, leaving 8 bases between the germline ends. The CDR3 protein is CASTGESTDTQYF. As DNA, the CDR3 is TGTGCCAGTACAGGGGAGAGCACAGATACGCAGTATTTT.

This clone has a count of ten or more. The chain recombines TRBV28 with TRBJ1-3; D is possibly TRBD1 (5 bases). Trimming cost V 8 bases and J 8 bases, with 19 bases left between them. Germline values: CDR1 MDHEN, CDR2 SYDVKM. The CDR3 consists of 14 residues. CDR3 nucleotide sequence: TGTGCCAGCGGCGCCGGGGGGGATCTATACACCATATATTTT. This gives the protein CASGAGGDLYTIYF.

This clone was counted many times. The rearrangement joins TRBV28 to TRBJ2-7; maybe TRBD1 (6 bases). CDR1 and CDR2 (germline): MDHEN, SYDVKM. V lost 6 bases to trimming and J lost 0 bases, with 15 bases between them. The CDR3 is 15 residues long. This CDR3 is CASSRRQAYSYEQYF. In DNA, the CDR3 is TGTGCCAGCAGCCGAAGACAGGCATACTCCTACGAGCAGTACTTC. The full variable domain, its missing parts supplied by reference TRBV28 and TRBJ2-7, is DVKVTQSSRYLVKRTGEKVFLECVQDMDHENMFWYRQDPGLGLRLIYFSYDVKMKEKGDIPEGYSVSREKKERFSLILESASTNQTSMYLCASSRRQAYSYEQYFGPGTRLTVT.

This clone qualifies as large. This chain joins TRBV5-6 and TRBJ2-7; 7 positions agree with TRBD2. The junction had 11 bases not matched to a gene; V was cut back by 4 bases and J by 1 base. The germline V gene encodes CDR1 SGHDT and CDR2 YYEEEE. This CDR3 has 16 amino acids. CDR3 sequence reads: CASSAYRAGISYEQYF. The CDR3 region has the DNA TGTGCCAGCAGCGCCTACAGAGCGGGGATTTCCTACGAGCAGTACTTC. The full variable domain, completed using reference TRBV5-6 and TRBJ2-7, is DAGVTQSPTHLIKTRGQQVTLRCSPKSGHDTVSWYQQALGQGPQFIFQYYEEEERQRGNFPDRFSGHQFPNYSSELNVNALLLGDSALYLCASSAYRAGISYEQYFGPGTRLTVT.

This clone was counted at least ten times. The chain uses TRBV28 and TRBJ2-1; 9 positions match TRBD2. J was trimmed by 8 bases and V by 2 bases; bases with no gene match: 4. The CDR3 covers 14 residues. The V gene's germline CDR1 is MDHEN and CDR2 SYDVKM. The CDR3 region is CASSLAGGPDEQFF. CDR3 nucleotide sequence: TGTGCCAGCAGTTTAGCGGGGGGGCCCGATGAGCAGTTCTTC.

This clone was seen repeatedly, ten times or more. The chain has TRBV18 and TRBJ2-5; 10 positions agree with TRBD1. The CDR3 is made up of 18 amino acids. CDR1 and CDR2 (germline): KGHSH, LQKENI. V shed 6 bases, J shed 1 base, and the junction held 14 bases outside the gene matches. CDR3 nucleotide sequence: TGTGCCAGCTCGGATCGGGACAGGGGAGGCTCCCGCCAAGAGACCCAGTACTTC. Its protein product is CASSDRDRGGSRQETQYF.

In this sample, this clone turned up a few times. The CDR3 bases are TGTGCCAGCTCACCAGAGCGGGTGGGCAACACTGAAGCTTTCTTT. The encoded protein is CASSPERVGNTEAFF. The chain is built from TRBV18 and TRBJ1-1; D gene ambiguous. CDR3 length equals 15 residues. V lost 2 bases, J lost 2 bases, and 12 bases lay in between. Germline CDR1 is KGHSH and CDR2 is LQKENI.

CDR3 bases: TGTGCCAGCAGTGAACAGACAGAACGGCGAAATGAGCAGTTCTTC. Amino acid sequence: CASSEQTERRNEQFF. J is TRBJ2-1 and V is TRBV7-9; D might be TRBD1 (5 bases). Germline V gives CDR1 SEHNR, CDR2 FQNEAQ (reference sequence). CDR3 length: 15 residues. V gave up 6 bases and J gave up 7 bases, with 19 bases separating them.

This clone appeared a few times. The V call is TRBV27, the J call TRBJ1-2, with a possible D match to TRBD1 (5 bases). This CDR3 is 13 amino acids long. Per the germline V gene, CDR1 is MNHEY and CDR2 is SMNVEV (reference sequence). Trimming pared 7 bases from V and 6 bases from J, leaving 15 bases between. Here the CDR3 DNA reads TGTGCCAGCATGTCCCAGGGTCTGGATGGCTACACCTTC. Translating it yields CASMSQGLDGYTF.

The table lists this clone with many counts. V usage is TRBV7-9 and J usage is TRBJ2-1; 12 bases are a match to TRBD2. V shed 5 bases and J 5 bases; nucleotides not matched to a gene: 13. The V gene's germline CDR1 is SEHNR and CDR2 FQNEAQ (reference sequence). This CDR3 contains 18 residues. For the CDR3, the DNA is TGTGCCAGCAGCCCCAGGCGCCCTCTAGCGGGAGGGGACAATGAGCAGTTCTTC. Translated: CASSPRRPLAGGDNEQFF.

This clone occurred many times. V is TRBV19 and J is TRBJ2-3, with TRBD2 matching over 12 bases. Germline V lookup: CDR1 LNHDA, CDR2 SQIVND (reference sequence). The junction had 4 bases not matched to a gene; V was cut back by 5 bases and J by 4 bases. This CDR3 has 15 amino acids. The CDR3 DNA is TGTGCCAGTAGTGCTAGCGGGGGGGCATCAGATACGCAGTATTTT. This encodes CASSASGGASDTQYF. The variable domain in full, completed from reference TRBV19 and TRBJ2-3, reads DGGITQSPKYLFRKEGQNVTLSCEQNLNHDAMYWYRQDPGQGLRLIYYSQIVNDFQKGDIAEGYSVSREKKESFPLTVTSAQKNPTAFYLCASSASGGASDTQYFGPGTRLTVL.

The chain carries TRBV4-3 and TRBJ2-5; 11 nucleotides agree with TRBD1. Germline loops: CDR1 LGHNA, CDR2 YSLEER. This CDR3 spans 14 amino acids. V was clipped by 4 bases and J by 5 bases; unmatched bases: 3. In nucleotides, the CDR3 is TGCGCCAGCAGCCGGACAGGGGGCGCGGAGACCCAGTACTTC. Translated: CASSRTGGAETQYF.

This clone was recorded at least ten times. DNA for the CDR3: TGTGCCAGCAGCTTAACCCATGGACTGGGGAACACTGAAGCTTTCTTT. The encoded protein is CASSLTHGLGNTEAFF. This chain joins TRBV7-3 and TRBJ1-1; no reliable D call. The CDR3 covers 16 residues. The germline CDR1 and CDR2 sequences are SGHTA and FQGTGA. The germline V and J ends were trimmed by 0 bases and 1 base, with 12 bases remaining between them.

This clone was recorded at least ten times. CDR3 nucleotides: TGTGCCAGCTTCATAGACAGGGCGAATGAGCAGTTCTTC. Protein sequence: CASFIDRANEQFF. This chain uses TRBV18 with TRBJ2-1, with 7 bases aligning to TRBD1. J lost 7 bases, V lost 7 bases, and 7 bases had no gene match. Germline CDR1 is KGHSH and CDR2 is LQKENI. This CDR3 spans 13 amino acids.

The rearrangement links TRBV18 to TRBJ1-6; a weak D match, TRBD1 (5 bases). Trimming took off 4 bases at V and 5 bases at J, with 12 bases between the two ends. This CDR3 region has 15 residues. Germline V lookup: CDR1 KGHSH, CDR2 LQKENI. CDR3 in amino acids: CASSLWTSDNSPLHF. DNA of the CDR3: TGTGCCAGCTCACTCTGGACATCCGATAATTCACCCCTCCACTTT.